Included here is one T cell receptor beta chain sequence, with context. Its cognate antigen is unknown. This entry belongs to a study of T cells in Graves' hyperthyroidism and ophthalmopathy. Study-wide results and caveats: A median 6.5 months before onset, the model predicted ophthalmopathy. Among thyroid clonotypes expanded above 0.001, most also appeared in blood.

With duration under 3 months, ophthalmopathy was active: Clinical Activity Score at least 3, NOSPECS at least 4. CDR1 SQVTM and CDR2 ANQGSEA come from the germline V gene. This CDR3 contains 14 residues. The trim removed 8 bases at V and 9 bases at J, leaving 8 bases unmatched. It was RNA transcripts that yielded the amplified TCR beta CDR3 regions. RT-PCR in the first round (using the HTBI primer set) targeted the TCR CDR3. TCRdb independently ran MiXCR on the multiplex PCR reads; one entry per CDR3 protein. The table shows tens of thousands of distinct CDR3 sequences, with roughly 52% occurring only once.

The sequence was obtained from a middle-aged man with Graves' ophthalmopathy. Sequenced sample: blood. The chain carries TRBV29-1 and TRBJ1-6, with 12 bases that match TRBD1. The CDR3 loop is CSQGTGGIGSPLHF. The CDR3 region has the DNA TGCAGCCAAGGGACAGGGGGCATAGGTTCACCCCTCCACTTT.